This record covers a single T cell receptor beta chain. The CDR3 extends over 15 amino acids. Germline V CDR1 and CDR2: ENHRY, SYGVKD. The data were obtained in a study of monozygotic twins with inflammatory bowel disease. TCRdb reprocessed the 5' RACE reads, with one entry per CDR3 protein and no DNA. The sample's table shows approximately 330,000 distinct CDR3 sequences. The chain joins TRBV10-3 to TRBJ2-3; without DNA, the TCRdb call of TRBD2 cannot be checked. Sequenced: blood. The sequence came from a human donor with ulcerative colitis or Crohn's disease, or a healthy co-twin of an affected twin (not recorded which). CDR3 in amino acids: CAITRKSGGSDTQYF.